This TCR beta chain is drawn from a study of OX40 agonist ivuxolimab in advanced cancers. Study-level findings and limits: Low normalized T-cell clonal expansion was also seen in some nonresponders.

About this clone: Its cognate antigen is unknown.

V lost 10 bases, J lost 2 bases, and 15 bases lay in between. The CDR3 runs 14 residues. Germline V gene sequence: CDR1 MNHEY, CDR2 SVGAGI. Libraries were prepared by immunoSEQ multiplex PCR; TCRdb keeps only in-frame clonotypes and omits some of them. The sample comprises fewer than 120,000 clones, approximately 89% of which are singletons, and 0.25% to 0.3% rests with the top ten. This receptor was taken from an adult with an advanced solid tumor such as melanoma, head and neck, liver or kidney cancer. The sequencing here drew on CD4+ or CD8+ T cells sorted from blood, taken in a trial of the OX40 agonist ivuxolimab. The chain couples TRBV6-5 to TRBJ2-1, with a weak D call TRBD1 (6 bases). The CDR3 DNA is TGTGCCATCAAGCTGGGGGCAGCCTACAATGAGCAGTTCTTC. Encoded protein: CAIKLGAAYNEQFF.